The T cell receptor beta chain described here comes from a study of cytomegalovirus exposure and HLA in healthy donors. The PCR made use of 60 Vbeta and 13 Jbeta primers. Only in-frame clones appear in the TCRdb table, and some are missing; sequencing was by immunoSEQ multiplex PCR. The data show roughly 130,000 clones, roughly three quarters seen once. CDR1 is LNHDA and CDR2 is SQIVND in the germline V gene (reference sequence). There are 14 residues in the CDR3. V lost 6 bases, J lost 0 bases, and 11 bases lay in between. The specimen sequenced was PBMCs. The rearrangement uses TRBV19 and TRBJ1-1, with D uncertain. The receptor was isolated from a young man in good health and CMV-seronegative. CDR3 bases: TGTGCCAGTAGGCCCCCCAGATTGAACACTGAAGCTTTCTTT. This codes for CASRPPRLNTEAFF.